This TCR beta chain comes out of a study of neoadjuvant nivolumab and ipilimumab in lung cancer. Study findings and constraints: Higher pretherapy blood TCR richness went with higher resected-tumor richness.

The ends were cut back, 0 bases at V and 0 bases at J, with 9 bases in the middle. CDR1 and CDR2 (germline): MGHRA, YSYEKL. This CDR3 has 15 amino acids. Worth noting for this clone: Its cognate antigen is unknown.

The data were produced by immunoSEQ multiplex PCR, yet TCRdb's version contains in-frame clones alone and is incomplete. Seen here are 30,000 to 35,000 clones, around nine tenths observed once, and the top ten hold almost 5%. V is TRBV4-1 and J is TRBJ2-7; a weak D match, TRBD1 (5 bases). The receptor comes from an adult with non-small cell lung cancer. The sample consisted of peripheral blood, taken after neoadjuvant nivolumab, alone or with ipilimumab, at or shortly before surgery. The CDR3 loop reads CASSQDMDNSYEQYF. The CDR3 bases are TGCGCCAGCAGCCAAGATATGGACAACTCCTACGAGCAGTACTTC.